This TCR beta chain was recorded in a study of blood T cell repertoires in COVID-19. Study summary: Samples of COVID-19 (acute and convalescent) were obtained from the United States, Italy and Spain. PBMCs, B-cell-depleted T cells, or T cells were the source of the cDNA or gDNA that made up the material.

As processed by the authors: For nucleated cells, counts were estimated from reference gene primer amplification. Using immunoSEQ multiplex PCR, the repertoire was profiled, and TCRdb retains in-frame clones only, with some absent. V, J and clone size reflect that table, while D and trimming were determined from the DNA. The table records more than 65,000 clones, 79% of them present only once. The CDR3 sequence is 14 residues long. CDR1 is MNHEY and CDR2 is SVGAGI in the germline V gene. With 10 bases clipped from V and 2 bases from J, the junction kept 7 bases outside the gene matches. J is TRBJ1-5 and V is TRBV6-5, with TRBD1 matching 8 bases. The TCR originated in a woman aged 45 to 65 with acute or convalescent COVID-19. Specimen: peripheral blood. CDR3 bases: TGTGCCACTACCGGGACAGGAGGCAATCAGCCCCAGCATTTT. As protein: CATTGTGGNQPQHF.